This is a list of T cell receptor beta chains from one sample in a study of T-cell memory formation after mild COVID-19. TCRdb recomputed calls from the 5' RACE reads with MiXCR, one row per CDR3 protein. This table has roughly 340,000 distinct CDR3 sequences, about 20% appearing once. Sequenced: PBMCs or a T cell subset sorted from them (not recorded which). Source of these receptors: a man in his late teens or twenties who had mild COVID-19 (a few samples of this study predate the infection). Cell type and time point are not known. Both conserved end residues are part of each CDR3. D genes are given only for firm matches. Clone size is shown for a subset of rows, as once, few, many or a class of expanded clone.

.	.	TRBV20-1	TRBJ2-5	CSAPGADQETQYF	TGCAGTGCCCCGGGGGCCGACCAAGAGACCCAGTACTTC
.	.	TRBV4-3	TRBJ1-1	CASSPGPGGAAFF	TGCGCCAGCAGCCCCGGCCCCGGAGGAGCGGCTTTCTTT
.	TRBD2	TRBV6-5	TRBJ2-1	CASSPSGGADNEQFF	TGTGCCAGCAGTCCCAGCGGGGGGGCGGACAATGAGCAGTTCTTC
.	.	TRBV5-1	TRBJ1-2	CASKWGANLDGYTF	TGCGCCAGCAAATGGGGGGCCAACCTGGATGGCTACACCTTC
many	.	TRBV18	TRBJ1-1	CASSGLEGGTEAFF	TGTGCCAGCTCAGGCCTTGAGGGAGGCACTGAAGCTTTCTTT
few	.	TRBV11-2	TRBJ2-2	CASSDPGLTGELFF	TGTGCCAGCAGCGATCCAGGGTTGACCGGGGAGCTGTTTTTT
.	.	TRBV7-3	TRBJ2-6	CASSSPDSGANVLTF	TGTGCCAGCAGCTCGCCAGACTCTGGGGCCAACGTCCTGACTTTC
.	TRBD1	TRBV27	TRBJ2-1	CASSGTGAGGEQFF	TGTGCCAGCAGTGGGACAGGGGCCGGAGGTGAGCAGTTCTTC
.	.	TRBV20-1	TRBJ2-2	CSARETNTGELFF	TGCAGTGCTAGAGAAACGAACACCGGTGAGCTGTTTTTT
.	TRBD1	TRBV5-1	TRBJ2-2	CASMTGLNTGELFF	TGCGCCAGCATGACAGGGCTTAACACCGGGGAGCTGTTTTTT
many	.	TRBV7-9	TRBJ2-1	CASSSRQAGTYNEQFF	TGTGCCAGCAGCTCCAGACAGGCTGGGACCTACAATGAGCAGTTCTTC
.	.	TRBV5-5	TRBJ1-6	CASSSNDSPLHF	TGTGCCAGCAGCTCCAATGATTCACCCCTCCACTTT
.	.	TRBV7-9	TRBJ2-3	CAISQPGRASNTQYF	TGTGCCATCAGCCAACCGGGACGGGCTTCGAATACGCAGTATTTT
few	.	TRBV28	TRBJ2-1	CASFSGTRKNNEQFF	TGTGCCAGTTTCTCCGGGACTCGAAAGAACAATGAGCAGTTCTTC
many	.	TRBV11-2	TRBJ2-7	CASSSPRGRHEQYF	TGTGCCAGCAGCTCCCCACGGGGTCGGCACGAGCAGTACTTC
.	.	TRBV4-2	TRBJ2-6	CASSQDAGSGANVLTF	TGTGCCAGCAGCCAAGACGCGGGGTCTGGGGCCAACGTCCTGACTTTC
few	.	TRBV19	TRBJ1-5	CASMKNVLDNQPQHF	TGTGCCAGTATGAAAAACGTTCTGGACAATCAGCCCCAGCATTTT
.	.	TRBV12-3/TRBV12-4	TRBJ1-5	CASALSSNQPQHF	TGTGCCAGCGCCCTTTCAAGCAATCAGCCCCAGCATTTT
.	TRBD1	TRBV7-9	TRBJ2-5	CASSETGGETQYF	TGTGCCAGCAGTGAAACAGGGGGAGAGACCCAGTACTTC
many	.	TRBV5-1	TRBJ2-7	CASSLGQAYYEQYF	TGCGCCAGCAGCTTGGGACAGGCCTACTACGAGCAGTACTTC
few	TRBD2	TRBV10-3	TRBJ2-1	CAISVKTSGDLSSYNEQFF	TGTGCCATCAGTGTAAAAACTAGCGGGGATCTTAGCTCCTACAATGAGCAGTTCTTC
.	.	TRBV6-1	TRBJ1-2	CASSDGTLYGYTF	TGTGCCAGCAGTGATGGGACACTTTATGGCTACACCTTC
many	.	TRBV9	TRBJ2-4	CASSPTPEGRRSF	TGTGCCAGCAGCCCAACCCCCGAGGGGCGCCGCTCCTTC
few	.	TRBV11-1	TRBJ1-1	CASRSGLFTEAFF	TGTGCCAGCAGATCAGGGTTGTTCACTGAAGCTTTCTTT